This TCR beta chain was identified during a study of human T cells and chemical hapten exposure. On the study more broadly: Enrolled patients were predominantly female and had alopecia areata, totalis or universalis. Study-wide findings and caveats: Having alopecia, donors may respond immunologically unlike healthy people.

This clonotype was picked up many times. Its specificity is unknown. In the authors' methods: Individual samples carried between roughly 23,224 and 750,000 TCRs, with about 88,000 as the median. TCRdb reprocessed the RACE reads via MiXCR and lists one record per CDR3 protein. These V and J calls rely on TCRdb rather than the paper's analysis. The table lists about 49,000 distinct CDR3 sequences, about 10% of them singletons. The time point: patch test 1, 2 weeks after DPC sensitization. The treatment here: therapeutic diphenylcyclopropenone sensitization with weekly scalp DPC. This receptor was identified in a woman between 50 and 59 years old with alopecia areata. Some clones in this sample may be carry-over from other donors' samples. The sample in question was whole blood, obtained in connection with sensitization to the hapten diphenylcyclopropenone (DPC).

For the CDR3, the DNA is TGTGCCAGCAGCTTGGACAGTACCATTCAGAACACTGAAGCTTTCTTT. It yields the protein CASSLDSTIQNTEAFF. This chain links TRBV5-4 with TRBJ1-1; D uncertain. This CDR3 has 16 residues. Trimming cost V 0 bases and J 1 base, with 13 bases left between them. Germline CDR1 and CDR2: SGHNT and YYREEE (reference sequence). The full variable domain, its missing parts supplied by reference TRBV5-4 and TRBJ1-1, is ETGVTQSPTHLIKTRGQQVTLRCSSQSGHNTVSWYQQALGQGPQFIFQYYREEENGRGNFPPRFSGLQFPNYSSELNVNALELDDSALYLCASSLDSTIQNTEAFFGQGTRLTVV.